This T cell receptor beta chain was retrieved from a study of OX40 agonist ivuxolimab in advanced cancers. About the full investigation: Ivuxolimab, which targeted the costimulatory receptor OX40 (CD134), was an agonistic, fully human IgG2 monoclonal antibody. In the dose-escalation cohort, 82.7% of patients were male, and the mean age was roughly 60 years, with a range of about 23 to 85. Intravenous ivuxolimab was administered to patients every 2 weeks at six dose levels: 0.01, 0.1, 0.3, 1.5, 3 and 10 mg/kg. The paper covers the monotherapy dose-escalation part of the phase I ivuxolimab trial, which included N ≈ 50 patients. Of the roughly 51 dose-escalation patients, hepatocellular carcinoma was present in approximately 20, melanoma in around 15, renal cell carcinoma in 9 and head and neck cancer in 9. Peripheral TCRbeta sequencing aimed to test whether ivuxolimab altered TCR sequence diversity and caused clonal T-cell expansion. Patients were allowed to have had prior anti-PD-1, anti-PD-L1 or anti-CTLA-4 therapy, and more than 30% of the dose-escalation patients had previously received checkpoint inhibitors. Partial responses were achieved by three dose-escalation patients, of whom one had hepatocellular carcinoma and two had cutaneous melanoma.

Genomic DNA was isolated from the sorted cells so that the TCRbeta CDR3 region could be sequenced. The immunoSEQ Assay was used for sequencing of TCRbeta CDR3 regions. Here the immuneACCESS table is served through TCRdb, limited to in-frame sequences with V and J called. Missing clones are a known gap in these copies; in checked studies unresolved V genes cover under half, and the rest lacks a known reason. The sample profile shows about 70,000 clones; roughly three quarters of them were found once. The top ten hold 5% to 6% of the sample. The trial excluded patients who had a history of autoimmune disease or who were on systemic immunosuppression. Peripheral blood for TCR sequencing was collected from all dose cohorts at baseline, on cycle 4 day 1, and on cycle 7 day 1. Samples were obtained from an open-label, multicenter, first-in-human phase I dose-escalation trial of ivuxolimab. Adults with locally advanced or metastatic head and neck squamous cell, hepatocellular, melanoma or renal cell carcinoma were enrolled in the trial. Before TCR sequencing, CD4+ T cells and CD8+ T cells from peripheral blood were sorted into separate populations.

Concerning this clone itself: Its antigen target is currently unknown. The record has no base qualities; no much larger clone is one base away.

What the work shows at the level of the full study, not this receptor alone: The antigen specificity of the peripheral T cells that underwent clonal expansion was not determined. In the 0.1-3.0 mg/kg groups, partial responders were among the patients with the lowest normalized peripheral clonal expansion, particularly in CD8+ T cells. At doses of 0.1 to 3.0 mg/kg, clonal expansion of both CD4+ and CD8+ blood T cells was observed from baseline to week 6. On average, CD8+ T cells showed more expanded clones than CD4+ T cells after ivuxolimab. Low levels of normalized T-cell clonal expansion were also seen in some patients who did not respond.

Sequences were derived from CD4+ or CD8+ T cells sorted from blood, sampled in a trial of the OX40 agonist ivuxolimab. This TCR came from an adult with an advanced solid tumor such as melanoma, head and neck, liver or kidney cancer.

The bases read TGTGCCAGCAGTTTAGGTTCTCGGGACCGCTACTCTGGGGCCAACGTCCTGACTTTC. Its coded protein is CASSLGSRDRYSGANVLTF. The chain is made from TRBV27 and TRBJ2-6; the D element could tentatively be TRBD1 or TRBD2, as 5 bases agree for each. V lost 2 bases and J lost 0 bases; the stretch between them is 17 bases long. Taken from the germline V gene (reference sequence), the CDR1 and CDR2 loops are MNHEY and SMNVEV. From the cysteine through the phenylalanine, the CDR3 covers 19 amino acids. Only the CDR3 portion is preserved as DNA: 57 bases, with reading frame beginning at the first base.